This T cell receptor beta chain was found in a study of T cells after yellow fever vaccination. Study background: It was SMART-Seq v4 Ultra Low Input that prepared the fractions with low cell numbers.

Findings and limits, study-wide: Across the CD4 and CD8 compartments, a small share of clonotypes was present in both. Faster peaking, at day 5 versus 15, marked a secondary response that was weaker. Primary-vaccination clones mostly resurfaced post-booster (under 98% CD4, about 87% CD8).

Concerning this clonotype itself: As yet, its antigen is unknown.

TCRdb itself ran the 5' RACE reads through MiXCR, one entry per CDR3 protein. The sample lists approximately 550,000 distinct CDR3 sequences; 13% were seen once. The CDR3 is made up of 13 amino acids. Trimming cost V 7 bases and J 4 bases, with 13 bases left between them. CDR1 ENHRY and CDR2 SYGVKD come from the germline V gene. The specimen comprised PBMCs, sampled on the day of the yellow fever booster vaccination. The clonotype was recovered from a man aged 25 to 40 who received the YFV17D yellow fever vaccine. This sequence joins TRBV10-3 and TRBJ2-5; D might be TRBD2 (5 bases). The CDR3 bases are TGTGCCATCAACGAGGGCTTCGGAGAGACCCAGTACTTC. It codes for CAINEGFGETQYF.